One sample yielded the 30 T cell receptor beta chains listed below, sequenced in a study of blood T cell repertoires in COVID-19. Libraries were prepared by immunoSEQ multiplex PCR; TCRdb keeps only in-frame clonotypes and omits some of them. The sample holds about 170,000 clones, 79% seen once. Sequenced material: PBMCs or T cells enriched from blood (not recorded which). The receptors stem from a woman in her sixties or seventies in a cohort exposed to, infected with or recovered from COVID-19 (not recorded which).

The chain recombines TRBV24-1 with TRBJ2-6; unclear D gene. Trimming cost V 3 bases and J 0 bases, with 8 bases left between them. Germline assignment: CDR1 KGHDR and CDR2 SFDVKD. The length of the CDR3 is 16 residues. CDR3 nucleotides: TGTGCCACCAGTGATCCGACGGGCTCTGGGGCCAACGTCCTGACTTTC. This encodes CATSDPTGSGANVLTF.

Comment on this clone: This CDR3 is also generated by other DNA sequences in the sample. The rearrangement links TRBV5-1 to TRBJ2-5; perhaps TRBD2 as D (6 bases). Deletions cut 4 bases from V and 5 bases from J, with 15 bases between. CDR3 length: 14 residues. Looked up from germline, CDR1 is SGHRS and CDR2 is YFSETQ. CDR3 residues: CASSPGTGGETQYF. The CDR3 DNA reads as TGCGCCAGCAGCCCGGGGACTGGCGGGGAGACCCAGTACTTC.

J is TRBJ1-6 and V is TRBV27; 7 nucleotides line up with TRBD1. The V gene end was trimmed by 6 bases and the J gene end by 12 bases; junction bases not matched to a gene: 8. Germline V gene data show CDR1 as MNHEY and CDR2 as SMNVEV (reference sequence). The CDR3 totals 13 residues. Here the CDR3 reads CASSLGQLKPLHF. The CDR3 coding sequence is TGTGCCAGCAGCCTGGGACAGCTTAAACCCCTCCACTTT.

The chain employs TRBV7-8 and TRBJ2-7, with a weak D call TRBD1 (6 bases). CDR3 length equals 13 residues. Germline CDR1 and CDR2: SGHVS and FQNEAQ. V lost 3 bases to trimming and J lost 4 bases, with 10 bases between them. The CDR3 sequence is CASSFGQMYEQYF. CDR3 coding DNA: TGTGCCAGCAGCTTCGGACAGATGTACGAGCAGTACTTC.

The V and J genes are TRBV20-1 and TRBJ2-4; D is unresolved. Germline CDR1 is DFQATT and CDR2 is SNEGSKA (reference sequence). Trimming removed 3 bases at V and 5 bases at J, with 11 bases between. This CDR3 has 13 residues. The CDR3 sequence is CSASMGGQNIQYF. The DNA for the CDR3 is TGCAGTGCTAGTATGGGTGGGCAAAACATTCAGTACTTC.

The chain links TRBV4-1 to TRBJ1-4; a weak D match, TRBD1 (5 bases). Germline assignment: CDR1 MGHRA and CDR2 YSYEKL. The CDR3 is 17 residues long. V lost 2 bases and J 3 bases, leaving 16 bases between the germline ends. In DNA form, the CDR3 reads TGCGCCAGCAGCCAACTGCCCGGGGGATCAGCTAATGAAAAACTGTTTTTT. Translating it yields CASSQLPGGSANEKLFF.

The chain has TRBV6-5 and TRBJ2-1, with 10 bases fitting TRBD2. Germline values: CDR1 MNHEY, CDR2 SVGAGI. CDR3 length: 15 residues. After removal of 6 bases from V and 7 bases from J, the junction contained 9 bases not matched to a gene. DNA for the CDR3: TGTGCCAGCAGCCTCTTAGCGGGAGGTTCTAATGAGCAGTTCTTC. Translation gives CASSLLAGGSNEQFF.

The rearrangement uses TRBV6-1 and TRBJ2-7; 9 bases align to TRBD1. Trimming took 3 bases from V and 7 from J; bases not matched to a gene: 7. This CDR3 has 14 residues. Per the germline V gene, CDR1 is MNHNS and CDR2 is SASEGT. In DNA form, the CDR3 reads TGTGCCAGCAGTGACCAACAGGGGGCTTCAGAGCAGTACTTC. Protein product: CASSDQQGASEQYF.

The chain uses TRBV7-9 and TRBJ2-3; TRBD2 matches 9 bases. The V gene's germline CDR1 is SEHNR and CDR2 FQNEAQ (reference sequence). Trimming took 6 bases from V and 6 from J; bases not matched to a gene: 7. CDR3 length equals 14 residues. CDR3: CASRVSGRLDTQYF. DNA for the CDR3: TGTGCCAGCAGAGTTAGCGGGAGACTTGATACGCAGTATTTT.

This clone was found a few times. The genes are TRBV10-1 and TRBJ2-7, with TRBD1 matching 8 bases. The V and J ends lost 2 bases and 5 bases, in that order; junction bases with no gene match: 5. The germline V gene has CDR1 WNHNN and CDR2 SYGVQD (reference sequence). This CDR3 has 14 residues. Here the CDR3 DNA reads TGCGCCAGCAGTGAGGGACAGGGAGAAGACGAGCAGTACTTC. Translated, it gives CASSEGQGEDEQYF.

The chain is built from TRBV14 and TRBJ1-1; D uncertain. The CDR3 consists of 13 residues. V lost 0 bases, J lost 3 bases, and 5 bases lay in between. Germline CDR1 reads SGHDN; CDR2 reads FVKESK. The CDR3: CASSQDLHTEAFF. The CDR3 DNA follows: TGTGCCAGCAGCCAAGATCTACACACTGAAGCTTTCTTT.

The chain is built from TRBV7-9 and TRBJ2-7; TRBD2 agrees at 8 bases. V lost 1 base, J lost 3 bases, and 5 bases stayed unmatched. The CDR3 totals 15 residues. Looked up from germline, CDR1 is SEHNR and CDR2 is FQNEAQ (reference sequence). The CDR3 loop is CASSLGSGSFYEQYF. CDR3 nucleotides: TGTGCCAGCAGCTTAGGCAGCGGGAGTTTCTACGAGCAGTACTTC.

This chain connects TRBV24-1 to TRBJ2-1; weak D call: TRBD2 (5 bases). V lost 7 bases, J lost 0 bases, and 6 bases lay in between. The CDR3 length is 13 residues. CDR1 is KGHDR, CDR2 SFDVKD, per germline. The CDR3 here is CATREDSYNEQFF. In DNA form, the CDR3 reads TGTGCCACCAGGGAGGACTCCTACAATGAGCAGTTCTTC.

This clone occurred a few times. This rearrangement joins TRBV19 to TRBJ1-5; 8 bases fit TRBD1. The CDR3 sequence is 14 residues long. V lost 9 bases and J lost 3; bases outside the gene matches: 7. In germline, CDR1 is LNHDA, CDR2 SQIVND (reference sequence). CDR3 region: CASRTGRANQPQHF. The CDR3 coding sequence is TGTGCCAGCAGGACAGGGAGGGCCAATCAGCCCCAGCATTTT.

This clone was picked up a small number of times. V and J are TRBV16 and TRBJ2-5, with D perhaps TRBD1 (6 bases). CDR1 and CDR2 from the germline V gene are KGHSY and FQNENV. Trimming pared 4 bases from V and 1 base from J, leaving 13 bases between. This CDR3 is built from 15 residues. The CDR3 region has the DNA TGTGCCAGCAGCCCCGGACAGTCCACCCAAGAGACCCAGTACTTC. This gives the protein CASSPGQSTQETQYF.

The chain employs TRBV18 and TRBJ2-7, with 11 bases that match TRBD2. Germline CDR1 KGHSH, CDR2 LQKENI. The CDR3 spans 15 residues. J gave up 2 bases and V 6 bases, and 6 bases lay outside the gene matches. The CDR3 DNA reads TGTGCCAGCTCGCTAGCGGGAGGCAAGCCCTACGAGCAGTACTTC. Protein sequence: CASSLAGGKPYEQYF.

The chain is built from TRBV20-1 and TRBJ1-6; possibly TRBD1 for D (6 bases). The germline gives CDR1 DFQATT, CDR2 SNEGSKA (reference sequence). The CDR3 consists of 14 residues. Trimming removed 3 bases at V and 10 bases at J, with 16 bases between. The CDR3 reads CSASDYQGSSPLHF. As DNA, the CDR3 is TGCAGTGCTAGTGATTACCAGGGGTCGTCACCCCTCCACTTT.

The chain has TRBV7-2 and TRBJ1-3; D possibly corresponds to TRBD1 (5 bases). Trimming took off 1 base at V and 3 bases at J, with 13 bases between the two ends. CDR1 is SGHTA and CDR2 is FQGNSA in the germline V gene. The CDR3 runs to 16 residues. CDR3 nucleotide sequence: TGTGCCAGCAGCTTAGTTGGCAGCGGGGGTGGAAACACCATATATTTT. This codes for CASSLVGSGGGNTIYF.

A few counts support this clone. The CDR3 DNA reads TGCGCCAGCAGTTCGGGACAGGGGTGGGAGCAGTACTTC. It yields the protein CASSSGQGWEQYF. The V call is TRBV10-1, the J call TRBJ2-7; 10 nucleotides align to TRBD1. Germline V gives CDR1 WNHNN, CDR2 SYGVQD (reference sequence). The CDR3 has 13 amino acids. Trimming removed 5 bases from V and 7 bases from J; junction bases left unmatched: 5.

The rearrangement uses TRBV5-1 and TRBJ2-2, with TRBD2 matching 12 bases. V shed 5 bases, J shed 5 bases, and the junction held 4 bases outside the gene matches. The CDR3 sequence is 15 residues long. Germline CDR1 SGHRS, CDR2 YFSETQ. The CDR3 is CASSGGTSGTGELFF. DNA of the CDR3: TGCGCCAGCAGTGGAGGGACTAGCGGGACCGGGGAGCTGTTTTTT.

The chain couples TRBV18 to TRBJ1-3; unclear D gene. Germline lookup yields CDR1 KGHSH and CDR2 LQKENI. Trimming took 2 bases from V and 2 from J, leaving 13 bases between them. CDR3 length: 16 amino acids. Here the CDR3 DNA reads TGTGCCAGCTCACCATCATGGTTGGGCACTGGAAACACCATATATTTT. As protein: CASSPSWLGTGNTIYF. Combining the CDR3 with reference TRBV18 and TRBJ1-3 gives the whole variable domain NAGVMQNPRHLVRRRGQEARLRCSPMKGHSHVYWYRQLPEEGLKFMVYLQKENIIDESGMPKERFSAEFPKEGPSILRIQQVVRGDSAAYFCASSPSWLGTGNTIYFGEGSWLTVV.

The chain joins TRBV5-6 to TRBJ2-1; TRBD1 matches 9 bases. Germline V gene data show CDR1 as SGHDT and CDR2 as YYEEEE. The CDR3 sequence is 16 residues long. The V segment lost 4 bases and the J segment 6 bases; nucleotides outside the gene matches: 11. Written as DNA, the CDR3 is TGTGCCAGCAGCACGAGGGGGACAGGGACTATCAATGAGCAGTTCTTC. The encoded protein is CASSTRGTGTINEQFF.

The rearrangement uses TRBV18 and TRBJ2-3; 9 bases line up with TRBD2. The CDR3 consists of 15 residues. The germline gives CDR1 KGHSH, CDR2 LQKENI. The trim removed 1 base at V and 6 bases at J, leaving 5 bases unmatched. Here the CDR3 reads CASSPLAGGPDTQYF. The CDR3 region has the DNA TGTGCCAGCTCACCACTTGCGGGAGGGCCGGATACGCAGTATTTT.

The chain carries TRBV12-5 and TRBJ1-5; 7 bases are shared with TRBD1. Germline V lookup: CDR1 LGHNT, CDR2 FRNRAP. The CDR3 is made up of 14 amino acids. Losses at the gene ends were 4 bases for V and 2 bases for J; bases not matched to a gene: 2. In DNA, the CDR3 is TGTGCTAGTGGTTCCGGGACAGGCAATCAGCCCCAGCATTTT. It specifies CASGSGTGNQPQHF.

V gene TRBV6-5 combines with J gene TRBJ2-7; 8 positions agree with TRBD2. In germline, CDR1 is MNHEY, CDR2 SVGAGI. This CDR3 contains 15 residues. Unmatched junction bases numbered 10, after V lost 6 bases and J lost 3 bases. The CDR3, as DNA: TGTGCCAGCAGAGCGGGAGTCAACTCATTCTACGAGCAGTACTTC. As protein: CASRAGVNSFYEQYF.

V and J are TRBV28 and TRBJ2-4; TRBD1 matches at 9 bases. From germline, CDR1 is MDHEN and CDR2 SYDVKM. The CDR3 is 15 residues long. J lost 4 bases, V lost 5 bases, and 6 bases had no gene match. The CDR3 is CASSGAGTGKNIQYF. The CDR3 nucleotides are TGTGCCAGCAGTGGAGCCGGGACAGGGAAAAACATTCAGTACTTC.

This clone has a handful of counts. The chain recombines TRBV7-2 with TRBJ2-5; TRBD1 matches at 7 bases. Germline CDR1 and CDR2: SGHTA and FQGNSA. V shed 4 bases, J shed 2 bases, and the junction held 7 bases outside the gene matches. The CDR3 has 15 amino acids. The chain's CDR3 is CASSSGTVIQETQYF. In nucleotides, the CDR3 is TGTGCCAGCAGCTCCGGGACAGTGATTCAAGAGACCCAGTACTTC.

This chain connects TRBV11-2 to TRBJ2-1, with D maybe TRBD1 (6 bases). This CDR3 comprises 14 residues. V lost 10 bases and J lost 3, with 16 bases in between. CDR1 is SGHAT, CDR2 FQNNGV, per germline. CDR3 residues: CANAGTPNYNEQFF. The DNA of the CDR3 is TGTGCCAACGCCGGGACACCGAACTACAATGAGCAGTTCTTC.

This clone was picked up a small number of times. This chain links TRBV5-3 with TRBJ2-3, with TRBD2 identical over 9 bases. TRBV5-3 is recorded as an ORF, its role being uncertain. V trimming: 0 bases; J trimming: 3 bases; junction bases outside the gene matches: 5. CDR3 length: 16 amino acids. This chain's CDR3 is CARSLAHSGRTDTQYF. CDR3 nucleotides: TGTGCCAGAAGCTTGGCCCATAGCGGGAGAACAGATACGCAGTATTTT.

The chain couples TRBV30 to TRBJ1-2, with D perhaps TRBD1 (5 bases). CDR3 size: 13 residues. V was shortened by 0 bases and J by 7 bases, with 12 bases between the two germline ends. Germline loops: CDR1 GTSNPN, CDR2 SVGIG (reference sequence). CDR3 coding DNA: TGTGCCTGGAGTGTACGGGGGTACGGTGGCTACACCTTC. It yields the protein CAWSVRGYGGYTF.